What follows describes a single T cell receptor (beta chain). What it binds is not known. Deep sequencing aimed at 1 in 200,000 to 1 in 1 million T cells' resolution. TCRdb keeps only in-frame clones here, not all; method: immunoSEQ multiplex PCR. The table includes roughly 150,000 clones, under 85% detected once. The record originates from a study of cytotoxic CD8 clonotypes in ibrutinib-treated CLL. Whole-study context: Once treatment had gone on for a median of around eleven months, range 6 to 36, response samples were drawn.

The germline V and J ends were trimmed by 0 bases and 3 bases, with 15 bases remaining between them. CDR1 is MGHRA and CDR2 is YSYEKL in the germline V gene. The CDR3 is made up of 16 amino acids. Findings and caveats of the study: Public clonotypes were rare and shrank or held steady on treatment. Circulating CD8+ T-cell counts were tracked by baseline clonality, which exceeded that of age-matched healthy donors.

This chain uses TRBV4-1 with TRBJ2-7; D might be TRBD2 (5 bases). This clonotype was sampled from a human donor with chronic lymphocytic leukemia. The material was PBMCs, obtained after 24 months of ibrutinib treatment. The DNA for the CDR3 is TGCGCCAGCAGCCAAGATAGGCGGGCCGGGAACTACGAGCAGTACTTC. It translates to CASSQDRRAGNYEQYF.